These 17 T cell receptor beta chains were sequenced from one sample in a study of blood T cell repertoires in COVID-19. Assay: immunoSEQ multiplex PCR; the TCRdb copy retains only in-frame clones and omits some. The sample lists about 270,000 clones, around 90% occurring once. Material: PBMCs or T cells enriched from blood (not recorded which). Every receptor here comes from a man aged 40-49 years who had been exposed to COVID-19.

The chain links TRBV19 to TRBJ2-7, with D possibly being TRBD1 (6 bases). Trimming pared 1 base from V and 2 bases from J, leaving 12 bases between. Per germline, CDR1 LNHDA and CDR2 SQIVND (reference sequence). CDR3 size: 15 residues. The DNA of the CDR3 is TGTGCCAGTAGTATAGTCCACGACAGGACCTACGAGCAGTACTTC. It specifies CASSIVHDRTYEQYF.

This chain uses TRBV18 with TRBJ2-3, with 8 bases lining up with TRBD1. The CDR3 runs 14 residues. Germline V lookup: CDR1 KGHSH, CDR2 LQKENI. V gave up 3 bases and J gave up 3 bases; unmatched junction bases: 2. The CDR3 region has the DNA TGTGCCAGCTCACCGGACAGGGTGACAGATACGCAGTATTTT. It translates to CASSPDRVTDTQYF.

Worth noting for this clone: One end of the junction fails to match germline, which may point to a read error. The chain employs TRBV19 and TRBJ2-1, with 9 positions matching TRBD2. This CDR3 has 16 residues. Germline values: CDR1 LNHDA, CDR2 SQIVND (reference sequence). In DNA form, the CDR3 reads TGTGCCAGTAATATAATAGCGGGAGCCGTCGACAATGAGCAGTTCTTC. Its translation is CASNIIAGAVDNEQFF.

V is TRBV29-1 and J is TRBJ2-7, with 9 bases lining up with TRBD1. The CDR3 runs to 15 residues. Trimming cost V 4 bases and J 0 bases; bases outside gene matches: 7. Germline V CDR1 and CDR2: SQVTM, ANQGSEA. The CDR3 sequence: CSVVWLQGASYEQYF. CDR3 nucleotides: TGCAGCGTTGTTTGGCTACAGGGGGCCTCCTACGAGCAGTACTTC.

This sequence joins TRBV4-1 and TRBJ1-2; perhaps TRBD1 as D (6 bases). V gave up 3 bases and J gave up 7 bases, with 15 bases separating them. This CDR3 region has 14 residues. Germline V lookup: CDR1 MGHRA, CDR2 YSYEKL. The CDR3 DNA is TGCGCCAGCAGCCAGGATTGGACAGTTGGTGGCTACACCTTC. Translated: CASSQDWTVGGYTF.

The chain couples TRBV11-3 to TRBJ1-1; D possibly corresponds to TRBD1 (6 bases). Per the germline V gene, CDR1 is SGHNT and CDR2 is YENEEA. The V end lost 2 bases, the J end lost 3 bases, and 13 bases lay between the germline ends. There are 15 residues in the CDR3. CDR3 DNA sequence: TGTGCCAGCAGCTTACTCAGGGGAAAGGACACTGAAGCTTTCTTT. It is translated as CASSLLRGKDTEAFF. The variable domain in full, with the rest retrieved from reference TRBV11-3 and TRBJ1-1, is EAGVVQSPRYKIIEKKQPVAFWCNPISGHNTLYWYLQNLGQGPELLIRYENEEAVDDSQLPKDRFSAERLKGVDSTLKIQPAELGDSAVYLCASSLLRGKDTEAFFGQGTRLTVV.

The gene calls are TRBV5-5 and TRBJ1-1; D remains unclear. The CDR3 runs 12 residues. The germline V and J ends were trimmed by 3 bases and 1 base, with 4 bases remaining between them. The V gene's germline CDR1 is SGHKS and CDR2 YYEKEE (reference sequence). CDR3 sequence: CASSYWNTEAFF. The CDR3 nucleotides read TGTGCCAGCAGCTACTGGAACACTGAAGCTTTCTTT.

This clone was seen a few times. V usage is TRBV30 and J usage is TRBJ2-7; D remains unclear. Germline assignment: CDR1 GTSNPN and CDR2 SVGIG (reference sequence). Trimming removed 0 bases from V and 4 bases from J, with 4 bases in between. The CDR3 spans 11 residues. The chain's CDR3 is CAWSVGYEQYF. DNA for the CDR3: TGTGCCTGGAGTGTCGGGTACGAGCAGTACTTC.

This rearrangement joins TRBV7-2 to TRBJ2-7; TRBD2 matches at 9 bases. The J segment lost 7 bases and the V segment lost 4 bases, leaving 11 bases of the junction unmatched. Germline lookup yields CDR1 SGHTA and CDR2 FQGNSA. CDR3 length: 15 residues. CDR3 in amino acids: CASSSFGAGGAEQYF. In DNA form, the CDR3 reads TGTGCCAGCAGCTCCTTCGGGGCGGGAGGGGCTGAGCAGTACTTC.

The gene calls are TRBV9 and TRBJ2-4; TRBD2 matches at 9 bases. The CDR3 is made up of 18 amino acids. CDR1 SGDLS and CDR2 YYNGEE come from the germline V gene. J was trimmed by 0 bases and V by 0 bases; bases with no gene match: 7. The CDR3 region is CASSVESGSGGAKNIQYF. The CDR3 region has the DNA TGTGCCAGCAGCGTAGAAAGTGGTAGCGGGGGAGCCAAAAACATTCAGTACTTC.

The chain recombines TRBV30 with TRBJ2-2, with TRBD2 matching 16 bases. Germline CDR1 and CDR2: GTSNPN and SVGIG (reference sequence). This CDR3 region has 18 residues. Trimming cost V 4 bases and J 7 bases; bases outside gene matches: 12. Here the CDR3 DNA reads TGTGCCTGGACCGGGACTAGCGGGAGGGCCCTTTACATCGGGGAGCTGTTTTTT. This gives the protein CAWTGTSGRALYIGELFF.

CDR3 region: CASSLGIAGGVSRETQYF. The CDR3 bases are TGCGCCAGCAGCTTGGGAATAGCGGGAGGGGTCTCTAGGGAGACCCAGTACTTC. V gene TRBV5-1 combines with J gene TRBJ2-5; 11 bases match TRBD2. Germline CDR1 and CDR2: SGHRS and YFSETQ. The CDR3 sequence is 18 residues long. The ends lost 0 bases at V and 5 bases at J; junction bases unmatched: 12.

The chain joins TRBV14 to TRBJ2-7; 8 bases map to TRBD1. This CDR3 has 14 amino acids. Germline lookup yields CDR1 SGHDN and CDR2 FVKESK. V gave up 1 base and J gave up 1 base; unmatched junction bases: 0. CDR3 region: CASSQGTGSYEQYF. DNA for the CDR3: TGTGCCAGCAGCCAAGGGACAGGGTCCTACGAGCAGTACTTC.

The rearrangement uses TRBV7-8 and TRBJ2-2; 7 nucleotides agree with TRBD1. The germline V gene has CDR1 SGHVS and CDR2 FQNEAQ. The CDR3 spans 17 residues. With 1 base clipped from V and 2 bases from J, the junction kept 7 bases outside the gene matches. The CDR3: CASSLDIDRANTGELFF. CDR3 nucleotides: TGTGCCAGCAGCTTAGATATCGACAGGGCCAACACCGGGGAGCTGTTTTTT. Full variable domain (remainder filled in from reference TRBV7-8 and TRBJ2-2): GAGVSQSPRYKVAKRGQDVALRCDPISGHVSLFWYQQALGQGPEFLTYFQNEAQLDKSGLPSDRFFAERPEGSVSTLKIQRTQQEDSAVYLCASSLDIDRANTGELFFGEGSRLTVL.

Worth noting for this clone: The identical CDR3 is also encoded by other nucleotide sequences in the sample. The chain employs TRBV19 and TRBJ1-5; 10 nucleotides align to TRBD1. V shed 3 bases and J 7 bases; nucleotides not matched to a gene: 6. CDR3 size: 15 residues. The germline gives CDR1 LNHDA, CDR2 SQIVND (reference sequence). CDR3 residues: CASSIWGQGNQPQHF. The CDR3, as DNA: TGTGCCAGTAGTATTTGGGGACAGGGGAACCAGCCCCAGCATTTT.

This clone was observed a few times. The chain is built from TRBV19 and TRBJ1-1; no clear D. Trimming removed 1 base at V and 1 base at J, with 4 bases between. Germline CDR1 and CDR2: LNHDA and SQIVND (reference sequence). The CDR3 has 13 amino acids. The CDR3 is CASSIGQNTEAFF. DNA for the CDR3: TGTGCCAGTAGTATAGGACAGAACACTGAAGCTTTCTTT.

J is TRBJ1-5 and V is TRBV19; D not resolved. CDR1 is LNHDA and CDR2 is SQIVND in the germline V gene (reference sequence). CDR3 length equals 12 residues. Trimming removed 0 bases at V and 11 bases at J, with 8 bases between. The DNA for the CDR3 is TGTGCCAGTAGTATAGACGGTCGGTCCCAGCATTTT. Its translation: CASSIDGRSQHF.